This entry describes one T cell receptor beta chain. The data derive from a study of blood T cell repertoires in COVID-19. Produced via immunoSEQ multiplex PCR; TCRdb's table is partial and in-frame only. The sample lists roughly 300,000 clones, about 86% occurring once. Trimming removed 9 bases at V and 2 bases at J, with 13 bases between. CDR1 ENHRY and CDR2 SYGVKD come from the germline V gene. This CDR3 contains 14 residues. This TCR was sampled from a middle-aged woman with acute COVID-19. The chain is built from TRBV10-3 and TRBJ2-2, with a tentative D call TRBD1 (5 bases). Material for sequencing was PBMCs or T cells enriched from blood (not recorded which). DNA for the CDR3: TGTGCCATAAGAACAGGCCTTAACACCGGGGAGCTGTTTTTT. As protein: CAIRTGLNTGELFF.